The rows below give T cell receptor beta chains drawn from one sample of a study of cytomegalovirus exposure and HLA in healthy donors. Assay used: immunoSEQ multiplex PCR; TCRdb lists only in-frame clones, some missing. The ten top clones account for over 1.5%, within a sample of 100,000 to 150,000 clones. Sequencing was carried out using PBMCs. These receptors came from a woman aged 40-49 years in good health and CMV-seropositive. Both conserved end residues are part of each CDR3. The order of the fields is V gene, J gene, D gene, CDR3 protein. D genes are given only for firm matches.

TRBV4-3,TRBJ1-5,TRBD1,CASSQVRFGTGMSQPQHF
TRBV6-6,TRBJ2-7,NA,CASKHVYEQYF
TRBV5-6,TRBJ2-7,NA,CASRSKIRRGLYEQYF
TRBV12-2,TRBJ2-2,NA,CARGGIGELFF
TRBV19,TRBJ2-5,NA,CASSNGPVQETQYF
TRBV5-6,TRBJ2-7,TRBD2,CASTTSGSLDEEQYF
TRBV18,TRBJ2-7,NA,CASSLRTEATYEQYF
TRBV9,TRBJ2-7,TRBD2,CASSLAGETYEQYF
TRBV28,TRBJ2-7,NA,CASSGWQGGYEQYF
TRBV4-1,TRBJ2-3,TRBD1,CASSQKAPGQGEDTQYF
TRBV27,TRBJ1-4,NA,CASRRRPGSGREKLFF
TRBV7-7,TRBJ2-5,NA,CASSLGVAGETQYF
TRBV4-1,TRBJ2-7,TRBD1,CASSTTGSNPYEQYF
TRBV7-2,NA,TRBD2,CASSLARLAGYEQYF
TRBV11-2,TRBJ2-1,TRBD2,CASSLSSGSVNEQFF
TRBV15,TRBJ2-1,NA,CATSRDRGPGYNGEQFF
TRBV7-6,TRBJ1-1,NA,CASSLLRGGTEAFF
TRBV5-1,TRBJ2-7,TRBD1,CASSLDRARQEQYF